One sample yielded the 13 T cell receptor beta chains listed below, sequenced in a study of Tregs in tolerant kidney transplant recipients. Profiled with immunoSEQ multiplex PCR; TCRdb holds only in-frame clones, not every one. The sample has 15,000 to 20,000 clones, less than 80% seen once. These receptors' targets are unknown. The sample taken for sequencing was Tregs from blood cultured with allogeneic cells. The receptors originated from a human donor in good health.

This clone appeared a few times. V is TRBV5-1 and J is TRBJ2-3; 8 nucleotides agree with TRBD2. This CDR3 spans 16 amino acids. Germline-derived CDR1 and CDR2 are SGHRS and YFSETQ. The V segment lost 4 bases and the J segment 2 bases; nucleotides outside the gene matches: 9. The CDR3 DNA follows: TGCGCCAGCAGCCGACGACTAGCGACCTACACAGATACGCAGTATTTT. Translated, it gives CASSRRLATYTDTQYF.

The sample holds a few counts of this clone. This sequence joins TRBV6-5 and TRBJ1-1; D call uncertain. V shed 2 bases and J shed 0 bases, with 7 bases lying between them. The CDR3 is 14 amino acids. Germline loops: CDR1 MNHEY, CDR2 SVGAGI. The CDR3 is CASSYPGMNTEAFF. CDR3 bases: TGTGCCAGCAGTTACCCGGGCATGAACACTGAAGCTTTCTTT.

The chain combines TRBV7-3 with TRBJ2-3; 10 bases agree with TRBD2. The V gene's germline CDR1 is SGHTA and CDR2 FQGTGA. The junction had 11 bases not matched to a gene; V was cut back by 5 bases and J by 6 bases. This CDR3 contains 16 residues. Here the CDR3 reads CASSLIAGGPVDTQYF. Here the CDR3 DNA reads TGTGCCAGCAGCCTAATAGCGGGGGGCCCCGTGGATACGCAGTATTTT.

CDR3 nucleotides: TGTGCCAGTAGTATATCCAAGGTTGGAAACACCATATATTTT. Translating it yields CASSISKVGNTIYF. The J gene is TRBJ1-3, the V gene TRBV19, with unresolved D. V lost 2 bases and J lost 3, with 8 bases in between. This CDR3 spans 14 amino acids. CDR1 and CDR2 from the germline V gene are LNHDA and SQIVND (reference sequence).

The CDR3 loop is CASSLVTGANYGYTF. Here the CDR3 DNA reads TGTGCCAGCAGCTTAGTGACAGGAGCTAACTATGGCTACACCTTC. The chain joins TRBV7-2 to TRBJ1-2, with D possibly matching TRBD1 (6 bases). With 1 base removed from V and 0 bases from J, the gap between germline ends came to 9 bases. Germline V lookup: CDR1 SGHTA, CDR2 FQGNSA. CDR3 size: 15 residues.

In its sample, this clone was seen a few times. V is TRBV5-1 and J is TRBJ2-7, with 9 positions matching TRBD1. Germline V gene lookup returns CDR1 SGHRS and CDR2 YFSETQ. This CDR3 has 14 amino acids. Unmatched junction bases numbered 2, after V lost 0 bases and J lost 4 bases. CDR3 protein: CASSLGDRDYEQYF. The CDR3 DNA is TGCGCCAGCAGCTTGGGGGACAGGGATTACGAGCAGTACTTC.

This clone was counted between two and nine times. The chain combines TRBV7-3 with TRBJ2-1; tentatively, D is TRBD2 (6 bases). V dropped 5 bases and J dropped 7 bases, with 18 bases sitting between them. The germline V gene encodes CDR1 SGHTA and CDR2 FQGTGA. This CDR3 has 15 amino acids. CDR3 sequence: CASSPTGREWNEQFF. The CDR3 DNA reads TGTGCCAGCAGCCCCACCGGGCGGGAATGGAATGAGCAGTTCTTC. The full variable domain, rest sourced from reference TRBV7-3 and TRBJ2-1, is GAGVSQTPSNKVTEKGKYVELRCDPISGHTALYWYRQSLGQGPEFLIYFQGTGAADDSGLPNDRFFAVRPEGSVSTLKIQRTERGDSAVYLCASSPTGREWNEQFFGPGTRLTVL.

The rearrangement joins TRBV7-2 to TRBJ1-1; D gene ambiguous. The CDR3 loop spans 15 amino acids. V was pared by 2 bases and J by 0 bases, with 10 bases between. Germline CDR1 reads SGHTA; CDR2 reads FQGNSA. CDR3: CASSLSRMMNTEAFF. CDR3 bases: TGTGCCAGCAGCTTAAGTCGGATGATGAACACTGAAGCTTTCTTT.

The chain has TRBV10-3 and TRBJ1-1; possible D gene TRBD1, 6 bases. CDR3 size: 18 residues. V was trimmed by 4 bases and J by 3 bases, leaving 24 bases between them. Per germline, CDR1 ENHRY and CDR2 SYGVKD. The CDR3: CAISGGQIFRLSDTEAFF. Written as DNA, the CDR3 is TGTGCCATCAGTGGCGGACAGATTTTTCGTCTTTCCGACACTGAAGCTTTCTTT.

The V call is TRBV5-1, the J call TRBJ2-7, with D tentatively TRBD1 (5 bases). The V end was cut by 2 bases, the J end by 2 bases, with 11 bases between. The CDR3 length is 14 residues. Germline lookup yields CDR1 SGHRS and CDR2 YFSETQ. The chain's CDR3 is CASSLPDRPYEQYF. In DNA form, the CDR3 reads TGCGCCAGCAGCTTACCAGACAGACCCTACGAGCAGTACTTC.

The rearrangement uses TRBV4-3 and TRBJ1-4; possible D gene TRBD1, 6 bases. Germline-derived CDR1 and CDR2 are LGHNA and YSLEER. CDR3 length: 15 residues. V lost 4 bases and J lost 8, with 17 bases in between. The CDR3 loop is CASSRGPGVREKLFF. DNA for the CDR3: TGCGCCAGCAGCCGAGGTCCAGGGGTTAGAGAAAAACTGTTTTTT.

The gene calls are TRBV9 and TRBJ1-1; D ambiguous. Germline V lookup: CDR1 SGDLS, CDR2 YYNGEE. The V end was cut by 4 bases, the J end by 1 base, with 11 bases between. The CDR3 spans 14 residues. The CDR3 here is CASSPRASNTEAFF. Written as DNA, the CDR3 is TGTGCCAGCAGCCCAAGGGCCTCGAACACTGAAGCTTTCTTT.

This clone has just one count. The CDR3 region is CASSQGSQRMNTGELFF. CDR3 coding DNA: TGCGCCAGCAGCCAAGGCTCGCAGAGAATGAACACCGGGGAGCTGTTTTTT. The chain carries TRBV4-1 and TRBJ2-2; D gene ambiguous. Per the germline V gene, CDR1 is MGHRA and CDR2 is YSYEKL. Trimming shortened V by 1 base and J by 1 base, and 13 bases separated the two germline ends. This CDR3 is 17 amino acids long.